One and the same sample provided the 22 T cell receptor beta chains below, sequenced in a study of blood T cell repertoires in COVID-19. The assay was immunoSEQ multiplex PCR, and TCRdb's table has in-frame clones only and misses some. Altogether some 310,000 clones are present, roughly 90% being singletons, with the ten largest covering roughly 1%. The specimen sequenced was peripheral blood. The origin of the receptors is a woman aged 40 to 55 with COVID-19, enrolled during active disease.

The J gene is TRBJ1-6, the V gene TRBV7-2, with D maybe TRBD1 (5 bases). Deletions cut 1 base from V and 0 bases from J, with 10 bases between. The germline V gene encodes CDR1 SGHTA and CDR2 FQGNSA. This CDR3 spans 17 amino acids. CDR3 coding DNA: TGTGCCAGCAGCTTAGGGGCAGGGAACTCCTATAATTCACCCCTCCACTTT. Residues: CASSLGAGNSYNSPLHF.

The rearrangement uses TRBV29-1 and TRBJ2-5; D is undetermined. Trimming pared 4 bases from V and 1 base from J, leaving 7 bases between. The CDR3 runs to 12 residues. From germline, CDR1 is SQVTM and CDR2 ANQGSEA. For the CDR3, the DNA is TGCAGCGTTGTGGGCATCCAAGAGACCCAGTACTTC. Its translation: CSVVGIQETQYF.

V is TRBV20-1 and J is TRBJ1-4; TRBD1 matches 8 bases. V was clipped by 6 bases and J by 10 bases; unmatched bases: 4. Germline V lookup: CDR1 DFQATT, CDR2 SNEGSKA (reference sequence). The CDR3 covers 11 residues. CDR3 bases: TGCAGTGCCCCGACAGGGGCAAAACTGTTTTTT. Amino acids: CSAPTGAKLFF.

The DNA for the CDR3 is TGTGCCAGCAGCTCCCTTAATGAAAAACTGTTTTTT. This translates into CASSSLNEKLFF. The chain joins TRBV28 to TRBJ1-4; D ambiguous. Germline CDR1 is MDHEN and CDR2 is SYDVKM. V lost 6 bases and J 4 bases, leaving 6 bases between the germline ends. CDR3 length: 12 amino acids.

This clone came up a few times. The chain carries TRBV10-3 and TRBJ2-5; 8 positions agree with TRBD1. The CDR3 length is 14 residues. In germline, CDR1 is ENHRY, CDR2 SYGVKD. V dropped 6 bases and J dropped 1; count of bases not matched to a gene: 4. The CDR3 DNA follows: TGTGCCATCAGACACGACAGGGGCCAAGAGACCCAGTACTTC. The encoded protein is CAIRHDRGQETQYF.

The chain has TRBV2 and TRBJ2-6; 7 bases match TRBD1. The CDR3 consists of 14 residues. V lost 6 bases and J lost 1; bases outside the gene matches: 0. Germline CDR1 is SNHLY and CDR2 is FYNNEI. Written as DNA, the CDR3 is TGTGCCAGCAGACAGGGGTCTGGGGCCAACGTCCTGACTTTC. Translating it yields CASRQGSGANVLTF. The full variable domain, rest sourced from reference TRBV2 and TRBJ2-6, is EPEVTQTPSHQVTQMGQEVILRCVPISNHLYFYWYRQILGQKVEFLVSFYNNEISEKSEIFDDQFSVERPDGSNFTLKIRSTKLEDSAMYFCASRQGSGANVLTFGAGSRLTVL.

V is TRBV2 and J is TRBJ1-5; D unclear. This CDR3 comprises 14 residues. Trimming stripped 5 bases from V and 4 bases from J, with 12 bases between. Germline CDR1 reads SNHLY; CDR2 reads FYNNEI. As DNA, the CDR3 is TGTGCCAGCAGTCAATGGACGGGGAATCAGCCCCAGCATTTT. It translates to CASSQWTGNQPQHF.

V usage is TRBV29-1 and J usage is TRBJ1-1, with D maybe TRBD1 (5 bases). Germline CDR1 reads SQVTM; CDR2 reads ANQGSEA. CDR3 size: 12 residues. Trimming left V 8 bases short and J 5 bases short, with 15 bases between. The CDR3 spells CSTRGGGTEAFF. CDR3 nucleotide sequence: TGCAGCACTCGGGGGGGTGGGACTGAAGCTTTCTTT.

The rearrangement uses TRBV18 and TRBJ1-4, with a weak D call TRBD1 (6 bases). Trimming left V 3 bases short and J 8 bases short, with 16 bases between. The CDR3 consists of 15 residues. Germline V lookup: CDR1 KGHSH, CDR2 LQKENI. The CDR3 DNA is TGTGCCAGCTCACCTCCTGCAGGGGACGGGGAAAAACTGTTTTTT. Translated: CASSPPAGDGEKLFF. The full variable domain, with the rest looked up from reference TRBV18 and TRBJ1-4, is NAGVMQNPRHLVRRRGQEARLRCSPMKGHSHVYWYRQLPEEGLKFMVYLQKENIIDESGMPKERFSAEFPKEGPSILRIQQVVRGDSAAYFCASSPPAGDGEKLFFGSGTQLSVL.

This clone appeared a single time. The rearrangement uses TRBV20-1 and TRBJ1-4; possibly TRBD1 for D (5 bases). V lost 3 bases to trimming and J lost 8 bases, with 10 bases between them. The CDR3 has 12 amino acids. Germline CDR1 and CDR2: DFQATT and SNEGSKA (reference sequence). CDR3: CSASGAGEKLFF. As DNA, the CDR3 is TGCAGTGCTAGTGGTGCAGGGGAAAAACTGTTTTTT.

This chain links TRBV4-3 with TRBJ2-3, with D tentatively TRBD1 (6 bases). Germline CDR1 LGHNA, CDR2 YSLEER. The CDR3 sequence is 15 residues long. Trimming stripped 3 bases from V and 6 bases from J, with 16 bases between. CDR3 bases: TGCGCCAGCAGCCAGGACAGCCTGAGAGAGGATACGCAGTATTTT. Translating gives CASSQDSLREDTQYF.

The genes are TRBV7-9 and TRBJ1-5; no firm D call. The germline V and J ends were trimmed by 1 base and 3 bases, with 10 bases remaining between them. The germline gives CDR1 SEHNR, CDR2 FQNEAQ (reference sequence). The CDR3 length is 15 residues. The CDR3 DNA sequence: TGTGCCAGCAGCTTAGGGCGGGTCCCCAATCAGCCCCAGCATTTT. Its protein is CASSLGRVPNQPQHF.

V is TRBV29-1 and J is TRBJ1-1; 7 nucleotides agree with TRBD1. In germline, CDR1 is SQVTM, CDR2 ANQGSEA. V lost 4 bases, J lost 0 bases, and 5 bases stayed unmatched. CDR3 length: 14 residues. CDR3 DNA sequence: TGCAGCGTTGGGCCGGGACAGATGAACACTGAAGCTTTCTTT. Residues: CSVGPGQMNTEAFF. Drawing the rest from reference TRBV29-1 and TRBJ1-1, the complete variable domain is SAVISQKPSRDICQRGTSLTIQCQVDSQVTMMFWYRQQPGQSLTLIATANQGSEATYESGFVIDKFPISRPNLTFSTLTVSNMSPEDSSIYLCSVGPGQMNTEAFFGQGTRLTVV.

The gene calls are TRBV5-1 and TRBJ1-1; D is unresolved. The V and J ends lost 0 bases and 0 bases respectively, with 6 bases between them. Germline V CDR1 and CDR2: SGHRS, YFSETQ. The CDR3 length is 14 residues. The CDR3 sequence is CASSLATVNTEAFF. The DNA for the CDR3 is TGCGCCAGCAGCTTGGCCACGGTGAACACTGAAGCTTTCTTT.

The chain combines TRBV19 with TRBJ1-2, with TRBD1 matching 9 bases. Germline trimming cut 5 bases from V and 6 bases from J; bases unmatched to any gene: 10. Germline lookup yields CDR1 LNHDA and CDR2 SQIVND (reference sequence). This CDR3 has 15 residues. CDR3 amino acids: CASSLRDRVNDGYTF. CDR3 DNA: TGTGCCAGTAGTCTACGGGACAGGGTGAATGATGGCTACACCTTC.

The chain links TRBV6-2 or TRBV6-3 to TRBJ2-7; D is undetermined. The CDR3 sequence is 13 residues long. Trimming pared 7 bases from V and 3 bases from J, leaving 13 bases between. The germline CDR1 and CDR2 sequences are MNHEY and SVGEGT. CDR3 DNA: TGTGCCAGCACCCCGGCCCCTTACTACGAGCAGTACTTC. Translation gives CASTPAPYYEQYF.

V is TRBV6-1 and J is TRBJ1-1; 7 bases match TRBD1. Germline V gives CDR1 MNHNS, CDR2 SASEGT. CDR3 length: 16 amino acids. Trimming at V came to 1 base and at J to 8 bases, leaving 13 bases not matched to a gene. The CDR3 reads CASSEGPRTGTSEAFF. The CDR3 DNA reads TGTGCCAGCAGTGAAGGTCCTCGGACAGGAACAAGCGAAGCTTTCTTT.

The rearrangement uses TRBV7-3 and TRBJ2-5; 15 bases are shared with TRBD2. Trimming took 5 bases from V and 4 from J; bases not matched to a gene: 5. This CDR3 is 16 amino acids long. Germline CDR1 is SGHTA and CDR2 is FQGTGA. CDR3 sequence: CASSRGLAGGRETQYF. The CDR3 nucleotides are TGTGCCAGCAGCCGAGGACTAGCGGGAGGGAGAGAGACCCAGTACTTC.

This chain links TRBV18 with TRBJ1-2; TRBD1 might be the D (6 bases). The CDR3 contains 14 residues. The V gene's germline CDR1 is KGHSH and CDR2 LQKENI. Trimming removed 4 bases at V and 3 bases at J, with 12 bases between. CDR3 protein: CASSQNRVDYGYTF. The CDR3 DNA is TGTGCCAGCTCACAAAACAGGGTAGACTATGGCTACACCTTC.

V and J are TRBV10-3 and TRBJ1-2, with 8 bases fitting TRBD1. From germline, CDR1 is ENHRY and CDR2 SYGVKD. The CDR3 length is 12 residues. J lost 8 bases, V lost 3 bases, and 2 bases had no gene match. The CDR3 nucleotides are TGTGCCATCAGTGAACCAGGGGGCGGCTACACCTTC. Translating gives CAISEPGGGYTF.

The chain is built from TRBV18 and TRBJ2-5, with 7 bases lining up with TRBD2. The CDR3 consists of 15 residues. Germline CDR1 and CDR2: KGHSH and LQKENI. V was clipped by 2 bases and J by 2 bases; unmatched bases: 5. The CDR3 bases are TGTGCCAGCTCACCAGAGGGGAGGGGTCAAGAGACCCAGTACTTC. Its protein is CASSPEGRGQETQYF.

The chain recombines TRBV2 with TRBJ1-1; 7 nucleotides agree with TRBD1. The germline CDR1 and CDR2 sequences are SNHLY and FYNNEI. J was trimmed by 1 base and V by 7 bases; bases with no gene match: 9. The CDR3 contains 15 residues. The CDR3 DNA sequence: TGTGCCAGCAATCACCCCGGGACAGCGAACACTGAAGCTTTCTTT. Its protein is CASNHPGTANTEAFF.